The 17 T cell receptor beta chains presented below share a single source sample, sequenced in a study of blood T cells in healthy people across ages. Primers used in a second PCR of roughly 6 to 12 cycles were a sample-barcoded 5' primer and a J-beta primer mix. TCRdb reanalysed the 5' RACE reads using MiXCR and keeps one entry per CDR3 protein. The table includes approximately 1.5 million distinct CDR3 sequences, about 32% detected once. Specimen: blood. Receptor source: a woman in her 30s in good health.

Only a few counts were recorded for this clonotype. The V gene is TRBV20-1, the J gene TRBJ2-1, with 7 bases fitting TRBD2. The CDR3 totals 15 residues. In germline, CDR1 is DFQATT, CDR2 SNEGSKA (reference sequence). V gave up 3 bases and J gave up 7 bases; unmatched junction bases: 12. In DNA, the CDR3 is TGCAGTGCTAGTCCGAAGCGGGGACGCCAGAATGAGCAGTTCTTC. Residues: CSASPKRGRQNEQFF.

This CDR3 reads CATSRSAGGEQFF. In DNA, the CDR3 is TGTGCCACCAGCAGATCCGCAGGGGGTGAGCAGTTCTTC. J is TRBJ2-1 and V is TRBV15; 7 bases map to TRBD1. The germline V gene encodes CDR1 LNHNV and CDR2 YYDKDF (reference sequence). The ends lost 2 bases at V and 9 bases at J; junction bases unmatched: 4. This CDR3 comprises 13 residues. The variable domain in full, with the rest retrieved from reference TRBV15 and TRBJ2-1, is DAMVIQNPRYQVTQFGKPVTLSCSQTLNHNVMYWYQQKSSQAPKLLFHYYDKDFNNEADTPDNFQSRRPNTSFCFLDIRSPGLGDTAMYLCATSRSAGGEQFFGPGTRLTVL.

CDR3 sequence (DNA): TGTGCCAGTAGTGCAACACGGACAGGAGCGACTGGGGCCAACGTCCTGACTTTC. It yields the protein CASSATRTGATGANVLTF. J is TRBJ2-6 and V is TRBV19, with 7 bases lining up with TRBD1. This CDR3 is 18 amino acids long. J lost 2 bases, V lost 5 bases, and 12 bases had no gene match. From germline, CDR1 is LNHDA and CDR2 SQIVND (reference sequence).

This clonotype has a handful of counts. The chain links TRBV20-1 to TRBJ1-1; no firm D call. CDR1 and CDR2 from the germline V gene are DFQATT and SNEGSKA (reference sequence). V was clipped by 4 bases and J by 4 bases, with 10 bases between them. The CDR3 extends over 12 amino acids. Here the CDR3 DNA reads TGCAGTGCTACTGGTATGGGCACTGAAGCTTTCTTT. This encodes CSATGMGTEAFF.

The chain employs TRBV9 and TRBJ2-3; D is perhaps TRBD2 (6 bases). Germline assignment: CDR1 SGDLS and CDR2 YYNGEE. Trimming took 0 bases from V and 5 from J, leaving 16 bases between them. The CDR3 runs 16 residues. The CDR3 DNA sequence: TGTGCCAGCAGCGTAGGTGGGGGGACTTTACAAGATACGCAGTATTTT. It encodes CASSVGGGTLQDTQYF.

The chain employs TRBV20-1 and TRBJ2-7; possibly TRBD2 for D (5 bases). CDR1 and CDR2 from the germline V gene are DFQATT and SNEGSKA (reference sequence). V was pared by 5 bases and J by 3 bases, with 14 bases between. CDR3 length equals 13 residues. CDR3 loop: CSAGRTRSYEQYF. In DNA, the CDR3 is TGCAGTGCTGGACGGACTCGAAGCTACGAGCAGTACTTC.

This clonotype was seen a single time. The rearrangement links TRBV20-1 to TRBJ1-2, with 7 bases lining up with TRBD1. The CDR3 consists of 17 residues. V lost 3 bases, J lost 6 bases, and 19 bases stayed unmatched. Germline values: CDR1 DFQATT, CDR2 SNEGSKA (reference sequence). CDR3 residues: CSARGFDRVPFRDGYTF. The CDR3 bases are TGCAGTGCTAGGGGCTTCGACAGGGTGCCCTTTCGTGATGGCTACACCTTC.

V gene TRBV7-9 combines with J gene TRBJ2-5; D possibly matches TRBD1 or TRBD2 (6 bases each). The DNA end is more similar to TRBJ2-7, so the J call may be wrong. The CDR3 consists of 19 residues. Germline V gene lookup returns CDR1 SEHNR and CDR2 FQNEAQ (reference sequence). CDR3 sequence reads: CASSSGGGGQTEISYEQYF. CDR3 nucleotide sequence: TGTGCCAGCAGCTCTGGTGGTGGGGGGCAGACAGAGATCTCCTACGAGCAGTACTTC.

The chain uses TRBV7-9 and TRBJ1-1; weak D call: TRBD1 (6 bases). Between the trimmed V and J ends, which lost 5 bases and 1 base, there was a span of 14 bases. The CDR3 spans 15 residues. Germline-derived CDR1 and CDR2 are SEHNR and FQNEAQ (reference sequence). The CDR3 here is CASSPRGGPNTEAFF. The CDR3 DNA reads TGTGCCAGCAGCCCTAGGGGGGGACCGAACACTGAAGCTTTCTTT.

This clonotype was seen more than once but under ten times. The gene calls are TRBV20-1 and TRBJ2-7, with no clear D. CDR1 is DFQATT and CDR2 is SNEGSKA in the germline V gene (reference sequence). Between the trimmed V and J ends, which lost 6 bases and 5 bases, there was a span of 20 bases. The CDR3 sequence is 14 residues long. The DNA of the CDR3 is TGCAGTGCCAAAAACATGCAGTTCACCCACGAGCAGTACTTC. Protein sequence: CSAKNMQFTHEQYF.

J is TRBJ2-1 and V is TRBV11-2, with TRBD2 matching 7 bases. The V and J ends lost 0 bases and 8 bases, in that order; junction bases with no gene match: 22. The CDR3 is 20 amino acids. Germline values: CDR1 SGHAT, CDR2 FQNNGV. The CDR3 DNA reads as TGTGCCAGCAGCTTAGATAGTTGGGCCCCAATAGGGGAGCGGGGTGATGAGCAGTTCTTC. It translates to CASSLDSWAPIGERGDEQFF.

This clonotype came up many times. This CDR3 is CSVEENTQYF. CDR3 DNA: TGCAGCGTTGAGGAGAATACGCAGTATTTT. The genes are TRBV29-1 and TRBJ2-3; no definite D call. Per the germline V gene, CDR1 is SQVTM and CDR2 is ANQGSEA. Trimming took 3 bases from V and 7 from J, leaving 5 bases between them. This CDR3 has 10 residues.

The CDR3: CAIGDRTRTGGYWSETQYF. CDR3 bases: TGTGCCATCGGCGACCGAACACGGACAGGGGGCTATTGGTCGGAGACCCAGTACTTC. V is TRBV10-3 and J is TRBJ2-7, with TRBD1 matching 11 bases. The DNA end is a closer match to TRBJ2-5, so the J assignment may be wrong. The CDR3 consists of 19 residues. Germline loops: CDR1 ENHRY, CDR2 SYGVKD.

The V and J genes are TRBV7-3 and TRBJ1-1; a weak D match, TRBD1 (5 bases). The V end was cut by 9 bases, the J end by 4 bases, with 18 bases between. The CDR3 has 14 amino acids. CDR1 and CDR2 from the germline V gene are SGHTA and FQGTGA. In nucleotides, the CDR3 is TGTGCCAGTAGACAGTCCTCGGGGAGCACTGAAGCTTTCTTT. The encoded protein is CASRQSSGSTEAFF.

The chain joins TRBV27 to TRBJ1-4; TRBD1 might be the D (5 bases). Germline CDR1 MNHEY, CDR2 SMNVEV (reference sequence). The V end was cut by 0 bases, the J end by 8 bases, with 10 bases between. CDR3 length: 14 residues. CDR3 region: CASSLSSGPEKLFF. The CDR3 nucleotides are TGTGCCAGCAGTTTATCGTCAGGGCCCGAAAAACTGTTTTTT.

This clonotype was seen ten or more times. DNA of the CDR3: TGCGCCAGCCGGCACCGAGGCGCCGCAGATACGCAGTATTTT. Translated, it gives CASRHRGAADTQYF. V gene TRBV4-1 combines with J gene TRBJ2-3; D is unresolved. Trimming removed 8 bases at V and 4 bases at J, with 16 bases between. The CDR3 extends over 14 amino acids. Germline lookup yields CDR1 MGHRA and CDR2 YSYEKL.

The rearrangement uses TRBV20-1 and TRBJ2-3; a weak D match, TRBD2 (6 bases). Germline CDR1 is DFQATT and CDR2 is SNEGSKA (reference sequence). There are 12 residues in the CDR3. The ends were cut back, 5 bases at V and 2 bases at J, with 8 bases in the middle. The CDR3 DNA reads as TGCAGTGCTGTAGCGGACACAGATACGCAGTATTTT. It codes for CSAVADTDTQYF.